This record covers a single T cell receptor (beta chain). The antigen is unknown. This sample is part of a study of a mutant IDH1 vaccine in newly diagnosed glioma. Time point of the sample: week 35, safety follow-up. Vaccination comprised doses that each held 300 ug of mutant IDH1 20-mer peptide, plus topical imiquimod. TCRdb's copy holds only in-frame clones and misses some; the assay was immunoSEQ multiplex PCR. This sample yields about 32,000 clones, of which over 65% are seen a single time; around 11% belongs to the top ten. This sample comprised PBMCs, obtained from a glioma patient whose treatment included an IDH1 peptide vaccine. This clonotype originated in a woman aged 40 to 50 with glioma.

CDR3 bases: TGTGCCAGCAGCTCCGGGGGGGGAACCTATGAGCAGTTCTTC. It yields the protein CASSSGGGTYEQFF. This chain connects TRBV11-2 to TRBJ2-1, with 8 bases lining up with TRBD2. This CDR3 is 14 amino acids long. With 4 bases clipped from V and 8 bases from J, the junction kept 7 bases outside the gene matches. Germline loops: CDR1 SGHAT, CDR2 FQNNGV.